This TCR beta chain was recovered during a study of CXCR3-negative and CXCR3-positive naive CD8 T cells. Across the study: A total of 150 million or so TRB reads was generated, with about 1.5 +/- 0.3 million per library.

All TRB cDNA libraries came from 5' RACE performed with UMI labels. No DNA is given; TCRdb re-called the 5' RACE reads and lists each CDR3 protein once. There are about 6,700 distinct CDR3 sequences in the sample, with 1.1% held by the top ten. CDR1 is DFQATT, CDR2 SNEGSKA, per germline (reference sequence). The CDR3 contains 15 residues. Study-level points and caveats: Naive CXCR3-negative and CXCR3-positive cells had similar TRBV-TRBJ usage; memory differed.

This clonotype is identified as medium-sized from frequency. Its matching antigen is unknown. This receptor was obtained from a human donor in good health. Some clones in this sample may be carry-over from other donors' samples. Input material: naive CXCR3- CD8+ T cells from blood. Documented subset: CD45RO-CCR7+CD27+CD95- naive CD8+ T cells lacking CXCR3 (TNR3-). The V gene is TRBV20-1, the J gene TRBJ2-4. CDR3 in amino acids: CSARDLAAAKNIQYF.